This TCR beta chain was sequenced during a study of technical replicates of blood from several donors. The repertoire was sequenced with immunoSEQ multiplex PCR; TCRdb's copy has only in-frame clones and lacks some. The top ten hold about 0.23% of the sample, which has about 89,000 clones, around 94% seen once. The TCR sequence derives from a human donor in good health. Sequences were obtained from T cells isolated from PBMCs.

The CDR3 region has the DNA TGTGCCAGCAGCGCTCATGGGGGGGGCAACACTGAAAAGGCTTTCTTT. Its translation is CASSAHGGGNTEKAFF. This chain connects TRBV9 to TRBJ1-1, with a weak D call TRBD1 (6 bases). The length of the CDR3 is 16 residues. V lost 3 bases and J lost 11, with 26 bases in between. Germline CDR1 SGDLS, CDR2 YYNGEE. Variable domain in full (rest from reference TRBV9 and TRBJ1-1): DSGVTQTPKHLITATGQRVTLRCSPRSGDLSVYWYQQSLDQGLQFLIQYYNGEERAKGNILERFSAQQFPDLHSELNLSSLELGDSALYFCASSAHGGGNTEKAFFGQGTRLTVV.